One and the same sample provided the 3 T cell receptor beta chains below, sequenced in a study of response to subunit inactivated influenza vaccine. TCRdb reprocessed the RT-PCR reads via MiXCR and lists one record per CDR3 protein. The table records more than 400,000 distinct CDR3 sequences, approximately 7.7% of them present only once. The source was PBMCs from blood, collected about 23 months after vaccination. The receptors derive from a man aged 50-75 years who received an inactivated influenza vaccine.

This clonotype has only a few counts. The V call is TRBV10-3, the J call TRBJ1-5; TRBD1 agrees at 8 bases. CDR1 and CDR2 from the germline V gene are ENHRY and SYGVKD. This CDR3 has 14 amino acids. V trimming: 3 bases; J trimming: 5 bases; junction bases outside the gene matches: 3. CDR3 bases: TGTGCCATCAGTGAATCAGGGGGCTATCAGCCCCAGCATTTT. Its protein product is CAISESGGYQPQHF.

This clonotype was seen repeatedly, ten times or more. The chain uses TRBV5-6 and TRBJ2-7, with D perhaps matching TRBD1 (6 bases). CDR3 length: 12 residues. The V end lost 3 bases, the J end lost 6 bases, and 10 bases lay between the germline ends. CDR1 is SGHDT, CDR2 YYEEEE, per germline. CDR3 DNA sequence: TGTGCCAGCAGCTGGACACAGGGCGAGCAGTACTTC. Encoded protein: CASSWTQGEQYF.

This clonotype was observed a handful of times. J is TRBJ2-1 and V is TRBV7-9, with 9 bases fitting TRBD1. Germline V gene data show CDR1 as SEHNR and CDR2 as FQNEAQ (reference sequence). V lost 7 bases to trimming and J lost 8 bases; unmatched junction nucleotides: 12. The CDR3 runs to 15 residues. The CDR3 nucleotides read TGTGCCAGCAACACGGTGGGGACAGGGCTGGATGAGCAGTTCTTC. It yields the protein CASNTVGTGLDEQFF.